This TCR beta chain was captured in a study of blood T cell repertoires in COVID-19. Study details: Sites across the United States, Italy and Spain contributed samples from acute and convalescent COVID-19. PBMCs, B-cell-depleted T cells, or T cells were the source of the cDNA or gDNA that made up the material.

Methods used by the authors: Estimates of nucleated cell counts were drawn from the amplification of reference gene primers. Generated by immunoSEQ multiplex PCR, the TCRdb table keeps only in-frame clones and is missing some. The V and J calls and the clone size are those of that table, but D and trimming were determined from the DNA. Seen here are some 100,000 clones, roughly 79% observed once, and the top ten hold roughly 12%. The V and J ends lost 6 bases and 8 bases respectively, with 13 bases between them. This CDR3 region has 13 residues. The receptor comes from a woman between 65 and 79 years old with acute or convalescent COVID-19. Sequencing input: peripheral blood. The rearrangement uses TRBV12-3 or TRBV12-4 and TRBJ1-4; D uncertain. CDR3 residues: CASSPPWREKLFF. The CDR3 bases are TGTGCCAGCAGCCCTCCGTGGAGGGAAAAACTGTTTTTT.